This T cell receptor beta chain was recorded in a study of OX40 agonist ivuxolimab in advanced cancers. Study background: Patients got intravenous ivuxolimab at 0.01 to 10 mg/kg every 2 weeks. Three dose-escalation patients had partial responses: one with hepatocellular carcinoma and two with cutaneous melanoma. Findings and caveats of the study: At 0.1 to 3.0 mg/kg, CD4+ and CD8+ blood T cells expanded clonally by week 6. CD8+ T cells (on average) carried more expanded clones than CD4+ T cells.

Remarks on this clone: Antigen: not known.

CDR1 SGHNT and CDR2 YYREEE come from the germline V gene (reference sequence). The CDR3 spans 16 residues. J was trimmed by 3 bases and V by 4 bases; bases with no gene match: 11. TCRdb keeps only in-frame clones here, not all; method: immunoSEQ multiplex PCR. This table holds 80,000 to 100,000 clones, less than 95% found once. This material consisted of CD4+ or CD8+ T cells sorted from blood, taken in a trial of the OX40 agonist ivuxolimab. The genes are TRBV5-4 and TRBJ2-7, with 9 bases fitting TRBD2. The sequence was collected from an adult with an advanced solid tumor such as melanoma, head and neck, liver or kidney cancer. As DNA, the CDR3 is TGTGCCAGCAGCCAGGCTGCGGGACTAGCCAACTACGAGCAGTACTTC. Translating it yields CASSQAAGLANYEQYF.